This entry is about one TCR beta chain. Its antigen is currently unknown. The data belong to a study of cytomegalovirus exposure and HLA in healthy donors. PCR primers comprised 60 Vbeta and 13 Jbeta primers. In the authors' workflow: Later, 80 million or so unique TCR beta chains were counted in an analysis, and roughly 11 million of them were shared. Using immunoSEQ multiplex PCR, the repertoire was profiled, and TCRdb retains in-frame clones only, with some absent. That table supplies the V and J calls and clone size; D and trimming were determined from the DNA. The table lists over 100,000 clones, under 70% of them singletons. The germline gives CDR1 MNHEY, CDR2 SMNVEV (reference sequence). The CDR3 length is 16 residues. The germline V and J ends were trimmed by 5 bases and 2 bases, with 18 bases remaining between them. Study results and caveats: Reported performance of the classifier showed diagnosis of cytomegalovirus status with high specificity and sensitivity. Sequences of the TCR beta chain were said to predict the HLA-A and HLA-B alleles of most subjects accurately. Many donors shared some public TCRs, even though most TCR sequences were rare.

This TCR derives from a man younger than 40 in good health and CMV-seropositive. The sample was PBMCs. The gene calls are TRBV27 and TRBJ1-2, with a weak D call TRBD1 (5 bases). Written as DNA, the CDR3 is TGTGCCAGCAGTCCCATCGTGCGGGGCCCGAACTATGGCTACACCTTC. It codes for CASSPIVRGPNYGYTF.